These T cell receptor beta chains were read from a single sample in a study of T-cell reconstitution after alpha-beta-depleted transplantation in children. TCRdb ran MiXCR on the PCR reads and lists one entry per CDR3 protein. The table has about 610,000 distinct CDR3 sequences, roughly a tenth seen once. Sequencing was performed on PBMCs from the stem cell graft donor, taken from the stem cell graft. These receptors originate from a human donor who donated a stem cell graft to a child with acute myeloid leukemia. Each CDR3 is given with its conserved first and last residue. A D gene is named only where the DNA matches it firmly. Part of the rows lack a size; the others show once, few, many or a class for expanded clones.

CDR3 length: 15
J gene: TRBJ2-2
D gene: .
V gene: TRBV28
clone size: few
CDR3 protein: CASSFWDTNTGELFF
CDR3 DNA: TGTGCCAGCAGTTTCTGGGACACGAACACCGGGGAGCTGTTTTTT

CDR3 length: 16
J gene: TRBJ2-2
D gene: TRBD2
V gene: TRBV20-1
clone size: .
CDR3 protein: CSAVPAGVSNAGELFF
CDR3 DNA: TGCAGTGCAGTTCCAGCGGGAGTATCTAACGCCGGGGAGCTGTTTTTT

CDR3 length: 13
J gene: TRBJ2-7
D gene: .
V gene: TRBV12-5
clone size: few
CDR3 protein: CASGPENSYEQYF
CDR3 DNA: TGTGCTAGTGGTCCTGAGAACTCCTACGAGCAGTACTTC

CDR3 length: 16
J gene: TRBJ2-2
D gene: .
V gene: TRBV15
clone size: .
CDR3 protein: CATSRGNRVYPGELFF
CDR3 DNA: TGTGCCACCAGCCGAGGGAACAGGGTGTATCCCGGGGAGCTGTTTTTT

CDR3 length: 16
J gene: TRBJ2-2
D gene: TRBD1
V gene: TRBV7-3
clone size: few
CDR3 protein: CASSFTGTGNTGELFF
CDR3 DNA: TGTGCCAGCAGCTTCACCGGGACAGGGAACACCGGGGAGCTGTTTTTT

CDR3 length: 14
J gene: TRBJ2-2
D gene: .
V gene: TRBV2
clone size: few
CDR3 protein: CASRGALNTGELFF
CDR3 DNA: TGTGCCAGCAGGGGGGCCTTGAACACCGGGGAGCTGTTTTTT

CDR3 length: 14
J gene: TRBJ2-7
D gene: .
V gene: TRBV28
clone size: .
CDR3 protein: CASRVSGTSYEQYF
CDR3 DNA: TGTGCCAGCAGGGTGTCAGGGACGTCCTACGAGCAGTACTTC

CDR3 length: 16
J gene: TRBJ1-6
D gene: TRBD1
V gene: TRBV14
clone size: .
CDR3 protein: CASSQESGQVLAPLHF
CDR3 DNA: TGTGCCAGCAGCCAAGAATCGGGACAGGTTCTCGCCCCCCTCCACTTT

CDR3 length: 16
J gene: TRBJ2-1
D gene: .
V gene: TRBV3-1
clone size: .
CDR3 protein: CASSGKVPSSYNEQFF
CDR3 DNA: TGTGCCAGCAGCGGAAAAGTCCCCAGCTCCTACAATGAGCAGTTCTTC

CDR3 length: 15
J gene: TRBJ1-1
D gene: TRBD1
V gene: TRBV9
clone size: .
CDR3 protein: CASSPRQGGGPEAFF
CDR3 DNA: TGTGCCAGCAGCCCACGACAGGGAGGGGGACCTGAAGCTTTCTTT

CDR3 length: 13
J gene: TRBJ2-5
D gene: .
V gene: TRBV7-2
clone size: .
CDR3 protein: CASSIGFSETQYF
CDR3 DNA: TGTGCCAGCAGCATAGGGTTTTCGGAGACCCAGTACTTC

CDR3 length: 15
J gene: TRBJ2-1
D gene: .
V gene: TRBV7-2
clone size: few
CDR3 protein: CASTQKPGAYNEQFF
CDR3 DNA: TGTGCCAGCACTCAAAAACCCGGGGCCTACAATGAGCAGTTCTTC

CDR3 length: 18
J gene: TRBJ2-1
D gene: TRBD2
V gene: TRBV6-2/TRBV6-3
clone size: few
CDR3 protein: CASSYPPLNGRMFNEQFF
CDR3 DNA: TGTGCCAGCAGTTACCCACCCCTCAACGGGAGGATGTTCAATGAGCAGTTCTTC

CDR3 length: 14
J gene: TRBJ2-7
D gene: TRBD2
V gene: TRBV12-3/TRBV12-4
clone size: few
CDR3 protein: CASLPAGGPHEQYF
CDR3 DNA: TGTGCCAGCCTGCCCGCGGGAGGGCCCCACGAGCAGTACTTC

CDR3 length: 15
J gene: TRBJ2-6
D gene: TRBD1
V gene: TRBV29-1
clone size: .
CDR3 protein: CSVGTGTSGANVLTF
CDR3 DNA: TGCAGCGTCGGGACAGGGACCTCTGGGGCCAACGTCCTGACTTTC

CDR3 length: 15
J gene: TRBJ2-5
D gene: .
V gene: TRBV6-2/TRBV6-3
clone size: .
CDR3 protein: CASSPGTQYQETQYF
CDR3 DNA: TGTGCCAGCAGTCCAGGGACCCAGTACCAAGAGACCCAGTACTTC

CDR3 length: 18
J gene: TRBJ2-1
D gene: TRBD2
V gene: TRBV29-1
clone size: many
CDR3 protein: CSVEGGLAGGPKSNEQFF
CDR3 DNA: TGCAGCGTTGAAGGAGGGCTAGCGGGAGGGCCGAAATCTAATGAGCAGTTCTTC

CDR3 length: 15
J gene: TRBJ2-5
D gene: TRBD2
V gene: TRBV7-2
clone size: many
CDR3 protein: CASSPLAGVRETQYF
CDR3 DNA: TGTGCCAGCAGCCCACTAGCGGGAGTCCGGGAGACCCAGTACTTC

CDR3 length: 15
J gene: TRBJ2-1
D gene: .
V gene: TRBV11-2
clone size: few
CDR3 protein: CASSPTNVGNQEQFF
CDR3 DNA: TGTGCCAGCAGCCCCACTAATGTGGGGAATCAGGAGCAGTTCTTC

CDR3 length: 11
J gene: TRBJ2-7
D gene: .
V gene: TRBV29-1
clone size: .
CDR3 protein: CSGLSVSEQYF
CDR3 DNA: TGCAGCGGACTCTCCGTCTCCGAGCAGTACTTC

CDR3 length: 13
J gene: TRBJ2-7
D gene: .
V gene: TRBV28
clone size: few
CDR3 protein: CASKEGGSYEQYF
CDR3 DNA: TGTGCCAGTAAGGAAGGAGGATCCTACGAGCAGTACTTC

CDR3 length: 14
J gene: TRBJ2-7
D gene: .
V gene: TRBV19
clone size: few
CDR3 protein: CASSSGTQIYEQYF
CDR3 DNA: TGTGCCAGTAGTTCCGGGACGCAAATTTACGAGCAGTACTTC

CDR3 length: 15
J gene: TRBJ1-5
D gene: .
V gene: TRBV20-1
clone size: .
CDR3 protein: CSARDWSRGDQPQHF
CDR3 DNA: TGCAGTGCTAGAGATTGGAGCCGAGGGGATCAGCCCCAGCATTTT

CDR3 length: 14
J gene: TRBJ2-5
D gene: TRBD1
V gene: TRBV9
clone size: .
CDR3 protein: CASSGGQRQETQYF
CDR3 DNA: TGTGCCAGCAGCGGGGGACAGCGACAAGAGACCCAGTACTTC

CDR3 length: 17
J gene: TRBJ2-1
D gene: TRBD2
V gene: TRBV14
clone size: few
CDR3 protein: CASSPTSGRGSYNEQFF
CDR3 DNA: TGTGCCAGCAGCCCCACTAGCGGGAGGGGGTCCTACAATGAGCAGTTCTTC

CDR3 length: 16
J gene: TRBJ2-5
D gene: .
V gene: TRBV2
clone size: .
CDR3 protein: CASRAPSQAGRETQYF
CDR3 DNA: TGTGCCAGCCGAGCCCCCTCCCAGGCAGGGAGGGAGACCCAGTACTTC

CDR3 length: 17
J gene: TRBJ2-7
D gene: .
V gene: TRBV20-1
clone size: few
CDR3 protein: CSAWGGSGGAEVYEQYF
CDR3 DNA: TGCAGTGCCTGGGGGGGATCAGGGGGCGCGGAAGTCTACGAGCAGTACTTC

CDR3 length: 13
J gene: TRBJ2-3
D gene: .
V gene: TRBV20-1
clone size: many
CDR3 protein: CSEEGPRTDTQYF
CDR3 DNA: TGCAGTGAGGAGGGGCCTCGCACAGATACGCAGTATTTT

CDR3 length: 16
J gene: TRBJ2-1
D gene: TRBD2
V gene: TRBV4-2
clone size: .
CDR3 protein: CASSPVAGAPNNEQFF
CDR3 DNA: TGTGCCAGCAGCCCCGTGGCGGGAGCGCCCAACAATGAGCAGTTCTTC

CDR3 length: 12
J gene: TRBJ2-7
D gene: .
V gene: TRBV5-6
clone size: few
CDR3 protein: CASSHTLGEQYF
CDR3 DNA: TGTGCCAGCAGCCACACCTTGGGTGAGCAGTACTTC

CDR3 length: 15
J gene: TRBJ2-1
D gene: .
V gene: TRBV20-1
clone size: .
CDR3 protein: CSAGGAGARYNEQFF
CDR3 DNA: TGCAGTGCGGGGGGCGCGGGGGCGCGTTACAATGAGCAGTTCTTC

CDR3 length: 19
J gene: TRBJ2-3
D gene: TRBD2
V gene: TRBV24-1
clone size: .
CDR3 protein: CATSDPSILADPLTDTQYF
CDR3 DNA: TGTGCCACCAGTGATCCCTCCATACTAGCGGACCCACTCACAGATACGCAGTATTTT

CDR3 length: 16
J gene: TRBJ1-5
D gene: .
V gene: TRBV20-1
clone size: few
CDR3 protein: CSASKGGRFSNQPQHF
CDR3 DNA: TGCAGTGCTAGCAAAGGGGGACGTTTTAGCAATCAGCCCCAGCATTTT

CDR3 length: 15
J gene: TRBJ2-7
D gene: .
V gene: TRBV7-3
clone size: .
CDR3 protein: CASSLRAGAIYEQYF
CDR3 DNA: TGTGCCAGCAGCTTAAGGGCGGGGGCGATCTACGAGCAGTACTTC

CDR3 length: 15
J gene: TRBJ1-1
D gene: TRBD1
V gene: TRBV12-3/TRBV12-4
clone size: many
CDR3 protein: CASSATDRGRTEAFF
CDR3 DNA: TGTGCCAGCAGTGCCACGGACAGGGGGCGGACTGAAGCTTTCTTT

CDR3 length: 15
J gene: TRBJ1-5
D gene: .
V gene: TRBV28
clone size: many
CDR3 protein: CASIMGTPSNQPQHF
CDR3 DNA: TGTGCCAGCATCATGGGCACCCCTAGCAATCAGCCCCAGCATTTT

CDR3 length: 14
J gene: TRBJ2-2
D gene: TRBD2
V gene: TRBV11-1
clone size: few
CDR3 protein: CASGRGRGTGELFF
CDR3 DNA: TGTGCCAGCGGGAGGGGCAGAGGGACCGGGGAGCTGTTTTTT

CDR3 length: 13
J gene: TRBJ1-2
D gene: TRBD1
V gene: TRBV20-1
clone size: few
CDR3 protein: CSARDRTGGFYTF
CDR3 DNA: TGCAGTGCTAGAGACAGGACAGGGGGGTTCTACACCTTC

CDR3 length: 15
J gene: TRBJ2-7
D gene: TRBD1
V gene: TRBV24-1
clone size: many
CDR3 protein: CATSDLGQEPYEQYF
CDR3 DNA: TGTGCCACCAGTGATTTGGGACAGGAACCCTACGAGCAGTACTTC

CDR3 length: 17
J gene: TRBJ2-2
D gene: TRBD2
V gene: TRBV4-3
clone size: few
CDR3 protein: CASSQAPLIAGAGELFF
CDR3 DNA: TGCGCCAGCAGCCAAGCTCCCTTAATAGCGGGAGCCGGGGAGCTGTTTTTT

CDR3 length: 14
J gene: TRBJ2-2
D gene: .
V gene: TRBV29-1
clone size: few
CDR3 protein: CSVRPGVNTGELFF
CDR3 DNA: TGCAGCGTCCGACCGGGCGTTAACACCGGGGAGCTGTTTTTT

CDR3 length: 15
J gene: TRBJ2-7
D gene: TRBD2
V gene: TRBV7-2
clone size: .
CDR3 protein: CASSLIGLAGHEQYF
CDR3 DNA: TGTGCCAGCAGCTTAATCGGACTAGCGGGACACGAGCAGTACTTC

CDR3 length: 13
J gene: TRBJ2-7
D gene: TRBD2
V gene: TRBV29-1
clone size: .
CDR3 protein: CSARLAVTYEQYF
CDR3 DNA: TGCAGCGCCCGACTAGCGGTTACCTACGAGCAGTACTTC

CDR3 length: 16
J gene: TRBJ2-3
D gene: TRBD2
V gene: TRBV20-1
clone size: many
CDR3 protein: CSAPPYGRARGDTQYF
CDR3 DNA: TGCAGTGCTCCACCCTACGGGAGGGCCAGGGGAGATACGCAGTATTTT